The 15 T cell receptor beta chains in this list originate from one sample, sequenced in a study of regulatory T cells. Their cognate antigens are unknown. Primers: 52 TRBV forward and 13 TRBJ reverse. Profiling relied on immunoSEQ multiplex PCR, and the TCRdb table lists in-frame clones only, not all of them. The sample has tens of thousands of clones, 93% seen once. Findings of the study overall: In CD3G-deficient patients, conventional CD4+ T cells were enriched for hydrophobic CDR3 residues at positions 6 and 7.

Sample: conventional CD4+ T cells sorted from blood. The receptors were gathered from a child aged 2 to 10 with CD3G deficiency.

This sequence joins TRBV18 and TRBJ2-3; D not resolved. There are 14 residues in the CDR3. Germline V gives CDR1 KGHSH, CDR2 LQKENI. Trimming pared 1 base from V and 0 bases from J, leaving 5 bases between. The chain's CDR3 is CASSPLQSTDTQYF. The DNA for the CDR3 is TGTGCCAGCTCACCACTCCAGAGCACAGATACGCAGTATTTT. The full variable domain, with the rest looked up from reference TRBV18 and TRBJ2-3, is NAGVMQNPRHLVRRRGQEARLRCSPMKGHSHVYWYRQLPEEGLKFMVYLQKENIIDESGMPKERFSAEFPKEGPSILRIQQVVRGDSAAYFCASSPLQSTDTQYFGPGTRLTVL.

The chain joins TRBV7-8 to TRBJ2-7; 7 bases fit TRBD2. CDR1 and CDR2 from the germline V gene are SGHVS and FQNEAQ. V dropped 1 base and J dropped 6; count of bases not matched to a gene: 9. This CDR3 comprises 15 residues. The CDR3 loop is CASSLVTGRVGEQYF. For the CDR3, the DNA is TGTGCCAGCAGCTTAGTTACGGGGAGGGTGGGCGAGCAGTACTTC.

The V call is TRBV6-1, the J call TRBJ2-7; 9 nucleotides line up with TRBD2. Germline CDR1 and CDR2: MNHNS and SASEGT. The CDR3 runs 14 residues. J was trimmed by 0 bases and V by 5 bases; bases with no gene match: 2. The CDR3 is CASSLSGSSYEQYF. The CDR3 coding sequence is TGTGCCAGCAGTCTTAGCGGGAGCTCCTACGAGCAGTACTTC.

V and J are TRBV11-2 and TRBJ2-7, with TRBD1 matching over 8 bases. Germline CDR1 and CDR2: SGHAT and FQNNGV. J gave up 3 bases and V 0 bases, and 4 bases lay outside the gene matches. The CDR3 is 15 residues long. This CDR3 reads CASSLEQGVYYEQYF. The CDR3 DNA sequence: TGTGCCAGCAGCTTAGAACAGGGGGTTTACTACGAGCAGTACTTC. Complete variable domain (other parts from reference TRBV11-2 and TRBJ2-7): EAGVAQSPRYKIIEKRQSVAFWCNPISGHATLYWYQQILGQGPKLLIQFQNNGVVDDSQLPKDRFSAERLKGVDSTLKIQPAKLEDSAVYLCASSLEQGVYYEQYFGPGTRLTVT.

J is TRBJ2-7 and V is TRBV18, with 7 bases matching TRBD1. The germline V gene encodes CDR1 KGHSH and CDR2 LQKENI. The V and J ends lost 2 bases and 5 bases, in that order; junction bases with no gene match: 0. The CDR3 consists of 12 residues. CDR3 DNA sequence: TGTGCCAGCTCACCAACAGGGGACGAGCAGTACTTC. Translation: CASSPTGDEQYF.

The V and J genes are TRBV5-1 and TRBJ2-7; no definite D call. Per the germline V gene, CDR1 is SGHRS and CDR2 is YFSETQ. This CDR3 region has 15 residues. Trimming took 0 bases from V and 3 from J, leaving 13 bases between them. The CDR3 protein is CASSLAPSASYEQYF. In nucleotides, the CDR3 is TGCGCCAGCAGCTTGGCCCCTAGTGCCAGCTACGAGCAGTACTTC. Drawing the rest from reference TRBV5-1 and TRBJ2-7, the complete variable domain is KAGVTQTPRYLIKTRGQQVTLSCSPISGHRSVSWYQQTPGQGLQFLFEYFSETQRNKGNFPGRFSGRQFSNSRSEMNVSTLELGDSALYLCASSLAPSASYEQYFGPGTRLTVT.

The chain combines TRBV6-6 with TRBJ2-3; the D gene is possibly TRBD2 (6 bases). Germline loops: CDR1 MNHNY, CDR2 SVGAGI (reference sequence). Trimming pared 6 bases from V and 7 bases from J, leaving 11 bases between. The CDR3 covers 12 residues. The CDR3 DNA reads as TGTGCCAGCAGCTTTGGAGGGAATACGCAGTATTTT. It translates to CASSFGGNTQYF.

The chain combines TRBV28 with TRBJ2-7; D may be TRBD2 (5 bases). The CDR3 length is 11 residues. Germline assignment: CDR1 MDHEN and CDR2 SYDVKM. Trimming removed 5 bases at V and 5 bases at J, with 7 bases between. The CDR3 nucleotides read TGTGCCAGCAGTCGGGGTAACGAGCAGTACTTC. This codes for CASSRGNEQYF.

This sequence joins TRBV5-1 and TRBJ2-5; the D gene is possibly TRBD1 (6 bases). This CDR3 is built from 14 residues. CDR1 is SGHRS and CDR2 is YFSETQ in the germline V gene. V lost 4 bases to trimming and J lost 0 bases, with 10 bases between them. In nucleotides, the CDR3 is TGCGCCAGCAGCACAGGACAGCACCAAGAGACCCAGTACTTC. Its protein is CASSTGQHQETQYF.

This clone came up once. The chain employs TRBV28 and TRBJ2-7; 8 bases line up with TRBD1. CDR1 and CDR2 from the germline V gene are MDHEN and SYDVKM. V lost 7 bases to trimming and J lost 2 bases; unmatched junction nucleotides: 4. The CDR3 has 13 residues. For the CDR3, the DNA is TGTGCCAGCACGGGGACAGGAACCTACGAGCAGTACTTC. This codes for CASTGTGTYEQYF.

This chain uses TRBV28 with TRBJ1-1, with D tentatively TRBD1 (6 bases). The CDR3 totals 15 residues. Germline V CDR1 and CDR2: MDHEN, SYDVKM. Trimming shortened V by 5 bases and J by 4 bases, and 17 bases separated the two germline ends. CDR3 bases: TGTGCCAGCAGTCCCGACAGGTACGGGAGCACTGAAGCTTTCTTT. It is translated as CASSPDRYGSTEAFF.

This clone was seen just once. V usage is TRBV6-4 and J usage is TRBJ2-5, with TRBD2 as a possible D gene (5 bases). V was trimmed by 0 bases and J by 4 bases, leaving 18 bases between them. Germline lookup yields CDR1 MRHNA and CDR2 SNTAGT. CDR3 length: 17 amino acids. The CDR3 DNA reads TGTGCCAGCAGTGACTCGCCCTTGGGAGAGGCGGGAGAGACCCAGTACTTC. It is translated as CASSDSPLGEAGETQYF.

There are a few counts of this clone. The chain recombines TRBV28 with TRBJ1-5, with D possibly matching TRBD1 (5 bases). CDR3 length: 17 residues. Germline CDR1 MDHEN, CDR2 SYDVKM. Trimming took 6 bases from V and 4 from J, leaving 22 bases between them. The CDR3 region has the DNA TGTGCCAGCAGCTTTTGGCCGGACTGGGGGTTTAATCAGCCCCAGCATTTT. It codes for CASSFWPDWGFNQPQHF. The variable domain in full, with the rest retrieved from reference TRBV28 and TRBJ1-5, is DVKVTQSSRYLVKRTGEKVFLECVQDMDHENMFWYRQDPGLGLRLIYFSYDVKMKEKGDIPEGYSVSREKKERFSLILESASTNQTSMYLCASSFWPDWGFNQPQHFGDGTRLSIL.

This clone has just one count. The chain recombines TRBV28 with TRBJ1-5, with 7 bases identical to TRBD1. CDR1 is MDHEN, CDR2 SYDVKM, per germline. The ends lost 4 bases at V and 2 bases at J; junction bases unmatched: 29. The CDR3 is 23 residues long. CDR3 sequence (DNA): TGTGCCAGCAGTTCCCCCTATTTAGGAGGGGGGCTAAGCCAGGGGGTTGGCAATCAGCCCCAGCATTTT. It specifies CASSSPYLGGGLSQGVGNQPQHF.

The chain employs TRBV28 and TRBJ2-1, with TRBD2 matching 11 bases. The CDR3 runs to 15 residues. The V segment lost 3 bases and the J segment 7 bases; nucleotides outside the gene matches: 5. Per germline, CDR1 MDHEN and CDR2 SYDVKM. In nucleotides, the CDR3 is TGTGCCAGCAGTTTTAGCGGGAGGGTAGTGAATGAGCAGTTCTTC. It encodes CASSFSGRVVNEQFF. The full variable domain, in which reference TRBV28 and TRBJ2-1 provide the parts outside the CDR3, is DVKVTQSSRYLVKRTGEKVFLECVQDMDHENMFWYRQDPGLGLRLIYFSYDVKMKEKGDIPEGYSVSREKKERFSLILESASTNQTSMYLCASSFSGRVVNEQFFGPGTRLTVL.